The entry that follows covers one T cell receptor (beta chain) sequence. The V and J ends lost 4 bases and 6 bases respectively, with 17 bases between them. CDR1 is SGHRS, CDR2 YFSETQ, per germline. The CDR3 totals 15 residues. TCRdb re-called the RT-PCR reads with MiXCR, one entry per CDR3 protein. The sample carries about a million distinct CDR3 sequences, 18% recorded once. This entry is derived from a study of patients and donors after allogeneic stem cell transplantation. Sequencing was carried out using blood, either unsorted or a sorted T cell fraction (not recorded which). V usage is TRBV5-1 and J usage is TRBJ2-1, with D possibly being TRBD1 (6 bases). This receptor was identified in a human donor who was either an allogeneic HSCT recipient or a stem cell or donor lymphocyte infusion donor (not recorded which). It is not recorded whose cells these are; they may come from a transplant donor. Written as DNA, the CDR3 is TGCGCCAGCAGCGGCCGGGACATAGCTAGCAATGAGCAGTTCTTC. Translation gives CASSGRDIASNEQFF.